One sample yielded the 11 T cell receptor beta chains listed below, sequenced in a study of blood T cell repertoires in COVID-19. Produced via immunoSEQ multiplex PCR; TCRdb's table is partial and in-frame only. The sample holds over 110,000 clones, 84% seen once. Sequencing input: PBMCs or T cells enriched from blood (not recorded which). The source is a man aged 40-55 years with acute COVID-19.

J is TRBJ2-3 and V is TRBV7-6; D perhaps matches TRBD1 (6 bases). Germline CDR1 is SGHVS and CDR2 is FNYEAQ. CDR3 size: 14 residues. The V gene lost 1 base and the J gene lost 2 bases, with 7 bases spanning the gap. The CDR3 nucleotides read TGTGCCAGCAGCTTAGGGGGACACACAGATACGCAGTATTTT. Translated, it gives CASSLGGHTDTQYF.

The V and J genes are TRBV15 and TRBJ2-1; TRBD1 agrees at 7 bases. The CDR3 runs 16 residues. V dropped 5 bases and J dropped 7; count of bases not matched to a gene: 14. Germline V lookup: CDR1 LNHNV, CDR2 YYDKDF (reference sequence). As DNA, the CDR3 is TGTGCCACCAGCGGGGTCGGAGCCTCGACAGGGAATGAGCAGTTCTTC. Its protein product is CATSGVGASTGNEQFF.

The chain combines TRBV4-1 with TRBJ2-1, with 10 bases that match TRBD2. The V and J ends lost 4 bases and 8 bases, in that order; junction bases with no gene match: 14. CDR3 size: 17 residues. Germline CDR1 and CDR2: MGHRA and YSYEKL. The DNA for the CDR3 is TGCGCCAGCAGCCGGCCCATAGCGGGGGGCCCTTGGGATGAGCAGTTCTTC. Amino acid sequence: CASSRPIAGGPWDEQFF.

The chain couples TRBV9 to TRBJ2-7; possibly TRBD2 for D (7 bases). Germline CDR1 and CDR2: SGDLS and YYNGEE. Trimming pared 4 bases from V and 2 bases from J, leaving 16 bases between. CDR3 length equals 15 residues. DNA for the CDR3: TGTGCCAGCAGCCTGGGGGCTAGCGGAGCCTACGAGCAGTACTTC. Its protein product is CASSLGASGAYEQYF. Based on the CDR3 plus reference TRBV9 and TRBJ2-7, the full variable domain is DSGVTQTPKHLITATGQRVTLRCSPRSGDLSVYWYQQSLDQGLQFLIQYYNGEERAKGNILERFSAQQFPDLHSELNLSSLELGDSALYFCASSLGASGAYEQYFGPGTRLTVT.

The genes are TRBV6-5 and TRBJ1-1, with TRBD1 as a possible D gene (5 bases). CDR1 MNHEY and CDR2 SVGAGI come from the germline V gene. The germline V and J ends were trimmed by 10 bases and 0 bases, with 15 bases remaining between them. The CDR3 is 14 amino acids. As DNA, the CDR3 is TGTGCCACCTCTAGGGACTCCATGAACACTGAAGCTTTCTTT. This gives the protein CATSRDSMNTEAFF.

The V and J genes are TRBV10-2 and TRBJ2-1; maybe TRBD2 (5 bases). Germline V gene data show CDR1 as WSHSY and CDR2 as SAAADI. The CDR3 consists of 17 residues. Deletions cut 0 bases from V and 0 bases from J, with 12 bases between. The CDR3 sequence is CASSESWAAGSYNEQFF. In DNA, the CDR3 is TGCGCCAGCAGTGAGTCGTGGGCGGCGGGCTCCTACAATGAGCAGTTCTTC.

This chain connects TRBV7-8 to TRBJ2-1; 9 bases map to TRBD2. The CDR3 runs 16 residues. V trimming: 5 bases; J trimming: 6 bases; junction bases outside the gene matches: 11. The V gene's germline CDR1 is SGHVS and CDR2 FQNEAQ. The CDR3 sequence is CASSPSASGIRNEQFF. The CDR3 DNA reads TGTGCCAGCAGCCCGAGTGCTAGCGGGATCCGCAATGAGCAGTTCTTC.

The chain combines TRBV30 with TRBJ2-2; D is perhaps TRBD1 (6 bases). The CDR3 contains 14 residues. Between the trimmed V and J ends, which lost 5 bases and 4 bases, there was a span of 14 bases. Germline V gene data show CDR1 as GTSNPN and CDR2 as SVGIG (reference sequence). The CDR3, as DNA: TGTGCCTGGGGACAGAGAGACTTCACCGGGGAGCTGTTTTTT. Its protein is CAWGQRDFTGELFF.

The rearrangement joins TRBV2 to TRBJ1-6; the match to TRBD1 covers 12 bases. CDR1 is SNHLY and CDR2 is FYNNEI in the germline V gene. V shed 6 bases, J shed 7 bases, and the junction held 4 bases outside the gene matches. There are 15 residues in the CDR3. The CDR3 reads CASSPGQGANSPLHF. In nucleotides, the CDR3 is TGTGCCAGCAGCCCGGGACAGGGGGCCAATTCACCCCTCCACTTT.

J is TRBJ2-7 and V is TRBV29-1; TRBD1 matches 8 bases. With 4 bases clipped from V and 5 bases from J, the junction kept 10 bases outside the gene matches. The CDR3 length is 14 residues. Germline CDR1 and CDR2: SQVTM and ANQGSEA. The chain's CDR3 is CSVVGQGKSDEQYF. CDR3 bases: TGCAGCGTTGTAGGACAGGGAAAGTCCGACGAGCAGTACTTC.

V is TRBV7-9 and J is TRBJ1-5, with D maybe TRBD1 (6 bases). V was pared by 2 bases and J by 7 bases, with 12 bases between. The germline V gene has CDR1 SEHNR and CDR2 FQNEAQ (reference sequence). The CDR3 totals 14 residues. Here the CDR3 DNA reads TGTGCCAGCAGCTTACAGGGGCTAGGGCAGCCCCAGCATTTT. Translated, it gives CASSLQGLGQPQHF.